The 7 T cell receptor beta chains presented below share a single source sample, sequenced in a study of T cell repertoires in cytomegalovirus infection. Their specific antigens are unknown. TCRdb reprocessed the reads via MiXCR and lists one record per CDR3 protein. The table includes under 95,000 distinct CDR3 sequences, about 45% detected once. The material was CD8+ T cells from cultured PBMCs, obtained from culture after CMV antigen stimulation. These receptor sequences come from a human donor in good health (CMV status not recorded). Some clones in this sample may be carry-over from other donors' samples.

CDR3: CASREDSSYNSPLHF. As DNA, the CDR3 is TGTGCCAGCAGGGAGGACAGCTCCTATAATTCACCCCTCCACTTT. V gene TRBV2 combines with J gene TRBJ1-6; D perhaps matches TRBD1 (6 bases). V shed 6 bases and J shed 0 bases, with 9 bases lying between them. The CDR3 extends over 15 amino acids. Germline V gives CDR1 SNHLY, CDR2 FYNNEI.

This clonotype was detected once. The CDR3 is CASSDIQGDAFEQYF. The CDR3 DNA sequence: TGTGCCAGCAGTGACATACAGGGGGACGCGTTCGAGCAGTACTTC. The V call is TRBV6-6, the J call TRBJ2-7, with 8 positions matching TRBD1. This CDR3 spans 15 amino acids. Germline V gives CDR1 MNHNY, CDR2 SVGAGI (reference sequence). V shed 5 bases and J 6 bases; nucleotides not matched to a gene: 12.

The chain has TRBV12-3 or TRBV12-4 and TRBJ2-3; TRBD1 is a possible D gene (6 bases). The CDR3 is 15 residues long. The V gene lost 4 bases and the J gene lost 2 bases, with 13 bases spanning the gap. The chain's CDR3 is CASSSLYRDTDTQYF. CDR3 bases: TGTGCCAGCAGTTCCCTATACAGGGACACAGATACGCAGTATTTT.

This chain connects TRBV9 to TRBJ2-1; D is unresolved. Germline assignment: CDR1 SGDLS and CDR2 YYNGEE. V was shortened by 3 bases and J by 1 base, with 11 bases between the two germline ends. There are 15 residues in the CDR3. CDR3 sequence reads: CASSGGRTSYNEQFF. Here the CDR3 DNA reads TGTGCCAGCAGCGGAGGCAGAACTTCCTACAATGAGCAGTTCTTC.

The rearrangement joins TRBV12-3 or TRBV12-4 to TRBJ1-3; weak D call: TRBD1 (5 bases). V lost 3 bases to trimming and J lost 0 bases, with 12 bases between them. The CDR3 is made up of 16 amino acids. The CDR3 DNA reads TGTGCCAGCAGTTTCGACAGCTTTAACTCTGGAAACACCATATATTTT. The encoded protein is CASSFDSFNSGNTIYF.

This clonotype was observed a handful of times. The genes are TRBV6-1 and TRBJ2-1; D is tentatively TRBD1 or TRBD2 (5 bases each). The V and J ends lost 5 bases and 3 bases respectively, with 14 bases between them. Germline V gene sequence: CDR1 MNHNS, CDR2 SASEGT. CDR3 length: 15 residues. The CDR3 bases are TGTGCCAGCAGTTCCCCGGGACCAAACTACAATGAGCAGTTCTTC. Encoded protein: CASSSPGPNYNEQFF.

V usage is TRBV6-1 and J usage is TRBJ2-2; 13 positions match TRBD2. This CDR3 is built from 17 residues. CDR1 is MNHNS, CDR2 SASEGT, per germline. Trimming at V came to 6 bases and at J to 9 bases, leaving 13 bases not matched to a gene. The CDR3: CASRPGLAGRSRRELFF. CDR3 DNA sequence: TGTGCCAGCAGGCCGGGACTAGCGGGAAGGAGTAGGAGGGAGCTGTTTTTT.